These T cell receptor beta chains were read from a single sample in a study of cytomegalovirus exposure and HLA in healthy donors. Assay: immunoSEQ multiplex PCR; the TCRdb copy retains only in-frame clones and omits some. The profile shows 150,000 to 200,000 clones, over 70% of them singletons. Material: PBMCs. The source of these receptors is a male donor in good health and CMV-seropositive. Each CDR3 is given with its conserved first and last residue. Each record gives: clone size, D gene, V gene, J gene, CDR3 DNA, CDR3 protein. The D gene is left open where the match is weak. Only some rows state a clone size, as once, few, many or a class for expanded clones.

clone_size: -; d_call: -; v_call: TRBV9; j_call: TRBJ1-6; cdr3_nt: TGTGCCAGCAGCGTAGAAGCTGATTCACCCCTCCACTTT; cdr3_aa: CASSVEADSPLHF
clone_size: -; d_call: -; v_call: TRBV19; j_call: TRBJ2-5; cdr3_nt: TGTGCCAGTAATCAACAAGCAGGGTCCCTGGAGACCCAGTACTTC; cdr3_aa: CASNQQAGSLETQYF
clone_size: -; d_call: -; v_call: TRBV11-3; j_call: TRBJ2-7; cdr3_nt: TGTGCCAGCAGCCGAGGGGGCTCCTACGAGCAGTACTTC; cdr3_aa: CASSRGGSYEQYF
clone_size: few; d_call: TRBD1; v_call: TRBV27; j_call: TRBJ1-1; cdr3_nt: TGTGCCAGCTGGGGAGGATACAGGGGAGGTAAGGCTGAAGCTTTCTTT; cdr3_aa: CASWGGYRGGKAEAFF
clone_size: -; d_call: TRBD2; v_call: TRBV2; j_call: TRBJ2-5; cdr3_nt: TGTGCCAGCAGGGGGACGGGACTAGCGGGGGTCGAGACCCAGTACTTC; cdr3_aa: CASRGTGLAGVETQYF
clone_size: -; d_call: TRBD2; v_call: TRBV6-6; j_call: TRBJ2-1; cdr3_nt: TGTGCCAGCAGTTACGGGGACTATTCCTACAATGAGCAGTTCTTC; cdr3_aa: CASSYGDYSYNEQFF
clone_size: -; d_call: TRBD2; v_call: TRBV4-2; j_call: TRBJ2-1; cdr3_nt: TGTGCCAGCAGCCAAGAAGCCGGGGGGGGGTACAATGAGCAGTTCTTC; cdr3_aa: CASSQEAGGGYNEQFF
clone_size: -; d_call: TRBD1; v_call: TRBV7-2; j_call: TRBJ2-3; cdr3_nt: TGTGCCAGCAGCGTAGGGCGACAAAGGACAGGGGGCACAGATACGCAGTATTTT; cdr3_aa: CASSVGRQRTGGTDTQYF
clone_size: once; d_call: TRBD2; v_call: TRBV4-3; j_call: TRBJ2-7; cdr3_nt: TGCGCCAGCAGCCAAGATAAGGGACTAGCGGCTTACGAGCAGTACTTC; cdr3_aa: CASSQDKGLAAYEQYF
clone_size: -; d_call: TRBD1; v_call: TRBV6-5; j_call: TRBJ2-7; cdr3_nt: TGTGCCAGCAGTCAACTGGACAGGGTCGAGCAGTACTTC; cdr3_aa: CASSQLDRVEQYF
clone_size: -; d_call: -; v_call: TRBV29-1; j_call: TRBJ1-2; cdr3_nt: TGCAGCGCCCCCCGGGAGGACTTCGGCTACACCTTC; cdr3_aa: CSAPREDFGYTF
clone_size: -; d_call: -; v_call: TRBV7-9; j_call: TRBJ2-7; cdr3_nt: TGTGCCAGCAGTCTCGGGGGTGACGAGCAGTACTTC; cdr3_aa: CASSLGGDEQYF
clone_size: -; d_call: TRBD2; v_call: TRBV6-5; j_call: TRBJ2-1; cdr3_nt: TGTGCCAGCAGTTACAGTCTAGCGGGGGGGTACAATGAGCAGTTCTTC; cdr3_aa: CASSYSLAGGYNEQFF
clone_size: -; d_call: -; v_call: TRBV5-6; j_call: TRBJ1-5; cdr3_nt: TGTGCCAGCAGCTCCGAGGGTGACATACCAAATCAGCCCCAGCATTTT; cdr3_aa: CASSSEGDIPNQPQHF
clone_size: -; d_call: -; v_call: TRBV30; j_call: TRBJ2-7; cdr3_nt: TGTGCCTGGGGTACGGTCGCCTACGAGCAGTACTTC; cdr3_aa: CAWGTVAYEQYF
clone_size: once; d_call: -; v_call: TRBV30; j_call: TRBJ1-6; cdr3_nt: TGTGCCTGGAGTGTACGGTCGGGGAGTTCACCCCTCCACTTT; cdr3_aa: CAWSVRSGSSPLHF
clone_size: -; d_call: -; v_call: TRBV6-1; j_call: TRBJ1-3; cdr3_nt: TGTGCCAGCAACCCCAGGGGAACTGGAAACACCATATATTTT; cdr3_aa: CASNPRGTGNTIYF
clone_size: -; d_call: -; v_call: TRBV5-5; j_call: TRBJ1-2; cdr3_nt: TGTGCCAGCAGCTTGTCGATGCAGGGCTTGCCCCACGATGGCTACACCTTC; cdr3_aa: CASSLSMQGLPHDGYTF
clone_size: once; d_call: TRBD1; v_call: TRBV19; j_call: TRBJ2-3; cdr3_nt: TGTGCCAGTAGTGGCGGCGGGACAGGGTATCCAGATACGCAGTATTTT; cdr3_aa: CASSGGGTGYPDTQYF
clone_size: -; d_call: TRBD1; v_call: TRBV6-5; j_call: TRBJ2-7; cdr3_nt: TGTGCCAGCAGTTACACCGGGACAGTGGCCTACGAGCAGTACTTC; cdr3_aa: CASSYTGTVAYEQYF
clone_size: few; d_call: -; v_call: TRBV4-2; j_call: TRBJ2-7; cdr3_nt: TGTGCCAGCAGCCAAGATAATTCCCCCTCCTACGAGCAGTACTTC; cdr3_aa: CASSQDNSPSYEQYF
clone_size: few; d_call: -; v_call: TRBV7-7; j_call: TRBJ2-5; cdr3_nt: TGTGCTAGCAGCCAGCGGACAGATGCGAAAGAGACCCAGTACTTC; cdr3_aa: CASSQRTDAKETQYF
clone_size: -; d_call: -; v_call: TRBV6-4; j_call: TRBJ2-2; cdr3_nt: TGTGCCAGCAGTGACTCTAGCGACACCGGGGAGCTGTTTTTT; cdr3_aa: CASSDSSDTGELFF
clone_size: -; d_call: TRBD2; v_call: TRBV6-5; j_call: TRBJ2-2; cdr3_nt: TGTGCCACCCGGGGGGGGCCCGGGGAGCTGTTTTTT; cdr3_aa: CATRGGPGELFF
clone_size: -; d_call: TRBD1; v_call: TRBV7-9; j_call: TRBJ2-1; cdr3_nt: TGTGCCAGCAGCATTATTCCCGGCCGGGACAGCTACAATGAGCAGTTCTTC; cdr3_aa: CASSIIPGRDSYNEQFF
clone_size: -; d_call: TRBD2; v_call: TRBV5-1; j_call: TRBJ2-3; cdr3_nt: TGCGCCAGCAGCTTCCGACTAGCGGGGACAGATACGCAGTATTTT; cdr3_aa: CASSFRLAGTDTQYF
clone_size: -; d_call: -; v_call: TRBV30; j_call: TRBJ2-5; cdr3_nt: TGTGCCTGGAACCAGGCCCCCCAATCGGAGACCCAGTACTTC; cdr3_aa: CAWNQAPQSETQYF
clone_size: -; d_call: TRBD2; v_call: TRBV29-1; j_call: TRBJ2-5; cdr3_nt: TGCAGCGTTGTTGGGACTAGCGGGGGGGCGAACCAAGAGACCCAGTACTTC; cdr3_aa: CSVVGTSGGANQETQYF
clone_size: -; d_call: -; v_call: TRBV30; j_call: TRBJ2-1; cdr3_nt: TGTGCCTGGACAGGCGAGTCCTACAATGAGCAGTTCTTC; cdr3_aa: CAWTGESYNEQFF
clone_size: -; d_call: TRBD1; v_call: TRBV11-2; j_call: TRBJ2-3; cdr3_nt: TGTGCCAGCAGCTATTACAGGGGGCTCGCAGATACGCAGTATTTT; cdr3_aa: CASSYYRGLADTQYF
clone_size: -; d_call: -; v_call: TRBV9; j_call: TRBJ2-7; cdr3_nt: TGTGCCAGCAGCGTATCGGGACTTACCTACGAGCAGTACTTC; cdr3_aa: CASSVSGLTYEQYF